This T cell receptor beta chain is from a study of T cell responses to AZD1222 COVID-19 vaccine. Regarding the study as a whole: Repertoires were obtained only post-peak T cell response. Spike was spanned by vaccine-associated CD4 TCRs, with dominance at 160-218 and 743-854. At study baseline, merely over 5 AZD1222 recipients were seropositive.

Only in-frame clones appear in the TCRdb table, and some are missing; sequencing was by immunoSEQ multiplex PCR. The table lists some 120,000 clones, approximately 88% of them singletons, with about 7.9% in the top ten. The V segment lost 2 bases and the J segment 8 bases; nucleotides outside the gene matches: 6. Looked up from germline, CDR1 is MNHEY and CDR2 is SMNVEV (reference sequence). The CDR3 consists of 14 residues. About this clone itself: Its antigen remains unknown.

The chain links TRBV27 to TRBJ2-1; 7 bases align to TRBD2. The specimen comprised peripheral blood, sampled on day 0 of AZD1222 vaccination. The receptor was isolated from an adult in good health. CDR3 loop: CASSLLSREDEQFF. CDR3 DNA: TGTGCCAGCAGTTTACTCTCCCGGGAGGATGAGCAGTTCTTC.